The rows below give T cell receptor beta chains drawn from one sample of a study of graft-versus-host responses after intestinal transplantation. Sequencing used immunoSEQ multiplex PCR; TCRdb keeps in-frame clones, though not all of them. The sample consists of around 1,900 clones, roughly 90% of them appearing once. Sample: ileum tissue, taken roughly 64 days after transplant. All receptors derive from a human patient who received an intestinal transplant, so some T cells may come from the graft donor. Each CDR3 is given with its conserved first and last residue.

>TRBV5-1|TRBJ2-5
CASCRDPQETQYF
>TRBV6-6|TRBJ2-7
CASRVPPHYEQYF
>TRBV7-9|TRBJ2-7
CASSSETGAFSVDEQYF
>TRBV7-6|TRBJ1-2
CASSLTPAHASYGYTF
>TRBV5-6|TRBJ1-1
CASRSGTMNTEAFF
>TRBV28|TRBJ2-3
CATSLARRTDTQYF
>TRBV7-2|TRBJ1-1
CASSLVPQGGTEAFF
>TRBV27|TRBJ2-5
CASAPGQGVRETQYF
>TRBV6-5|TRBJ1-6
CASSYFGGGNSPLHF
>TRBV28|TRBJ2-7
CASSSTGANDEQYF
>TRBV29-1|TRBJ1-1
CSVEIGAKAFF
>TRBV5-4|TRBJ2-3
CASSPRLAGGPDTQYF
>TRBV6-6|TRBJ1-4
CASSPPAGPTNEKLFF
>TRBV5-4|TRBJ1-4
CASSLEGPVSEKLFF
>TRBV14|TRBJ1-2
CASSQHRDEPYGYTF
>TRBV11-1|TRBJ1-2
CASSLGKDLGYTF
>TRBV7-3|TRBJ1-2
CASSLQPGTGFYGYTF
>TRBV27|TRBJ2-7
CASSYGGPREQYF
>TRBV23-1|TRBJ1-5
CASPRFNVRASQPQHF
>TRBV27|TRBJ2-7
CASSFRGTGSYEQYF
>TRBV7-4|TRBJ1-2
CASIPRFRVRGRPNYGYTF
>TRBV27|TRBJ2-7
CASSLLAGLDEQYF
>TRBV19|TRBJ2-2
CASRTPGTSGNTGELFF
>TRBV7-9|TRBJ1-2
CASSRTALTHYYGYTF
>TRBV6-5|TRBJ1-5
CASSSQGGDQPQHF